This T cell receptor beta chain was sequenced in a study of cytomegalovirus exposure and HLA in healthy donors. Study-level background: An earlier analysis identified approximately 110 million unique TCR beta sequences in about 179 million T cells. Among the roughly 400 genotyped donors, 81% were placed in the Caucasian-associated ancestry cluster.

While unrecorded immune exposures were likely, the donors were nominally healthy when sampled. It was with 60 Vbeta and 13 Jbeta primers that the PCR ran. Sequencing used immunoSEQ multiplex PCR; TCRdb keeps in-frame clones, though not all of them. The sample lists about 140,000 clones; roughly three quarters were seen once. The germline V gene encodes CDR1 SGHNT and CDR2 YENEEA. The CDR3 loop spans 15 amino acids. Trimming cost V 4 bases and J 5 bases; bases outside gene matches: 7. Sequencing was carried out using PBMCs. The TCR sequence derives from a female donor in good health and CMV-seronegative. The chain combines TRBV11-3 with TRBJ2-7; 11 bases line up with TRBD1. In nucleotides, the CDR3 is TGTGCCAGCAGCTGGTCCGGGACAGGGGGGAACGAGCAGTACTTC. Residues: CASSWSGTGGNEQYF. Full variable domain (outside the CDR3, taken from reference TRBV11-3 and TRBJ2-7): EAGVVQSPRYKIIEKKQPVAFWCNPISGHNTLYWYLQNLGQGPELLIRYENEEAVDDSQLPKDRFSAERLKGVDSTLKIQPAELGDSAVYLCASSWSGTGGNEQYFGPGTRLTVT.